A selection of T cell receptor beta chains follows, all from one sample in a study of T cells after yellow fever vaccination. Each CDR3 protein gets one entry after TCRdb re-called the 5' RACE reads with MiXCR. The sample holds 510,000 or so distinct CDR3 sequences, about 19% seen once. The material sequenced was PBMCs, taken 15 days after the yellow fever booster vaccination. The receptors come from a man between 25 and 39 years old who received the YFV17D yellow fever vaccine. CDR3s include the opening cysteine and the closing phenylalanine or tryptophan. Fields, in order: V gene, clone size, D gene, J gene, CDR3 DNA, CDR3 protein. A D gene is named only where the DNA matches it firmly. The size field is filled for only some rows; it gives once, few, many or a size class.

V: TRBV6-5; size: NA; D: TRBD1; J: TRBJ2-1; DNA: TGTGCCAGCAGCGGGATGGACAGGCCTCTAGATGAGCAGTTCTTC; CDR3: CASSGMDRPLDEQFF
V: TRBV20-1; size: NA; D: TRBD2; J: TRBJ2-3; DNA: TGCAGTGCTTCACTAGCGGGAGGGGCGGGCACAGATACGCAGTATTTT; CDR3: CSASLAGGAGTDTQYF
V: TRBV28; size: NA; D: NA; J: TRBJ2-1; DNA: TGTGCCAGCAGTTTAGCTCGGGACAAGCAGTTCTTC; CDR3: CASSLARDKQFF
V: TRBV12-3/TRBV12-4; size: NA; D: TRBD1; J: TRBJ2-3; DNA: TGTGCCAGCAGTAGCCGGGACAGCTCGACAGATACGCAGTATTTT; CDR3: CASSSRDSSTDTQYF
V: TRBV9; size: NA; D: NA; J: TRBJ2-7; DNA: TGTGCCAGCAGCCCCCCTCGGAGGGAGTACTACGAGCAGTACTTC; CDR3: CASSPPRREYYEQYF
V: TRBV14; size: NA; D: NA; J: TRBJ2-2; DNA: TGTGCCAGCAGCTACACCGGGATCCGCACCGGGGAGCTGTTTTTT; CDR3: CASSYTGIRTGELFF
V: TRBV7-2; size: many; D: TRBD2; J: TRBJ2-3; DNA: TGTGCCAGCAGCCCCGCGGGAGGGCCCACAGATACGCAGTATTTT; CDR3: CASSPAGGPTDTQYF
V: TRBV9; size: NA; D: TRBD2; J: TRBJ2-7; DNA: TGTGCCAGCTCCCCGGGGGCTAGCGGGTACTACGAGCAGTACTTC; CDR3: CASSPGASGYYEQYF
V: TRBV7-2; size: NA; D: TRBD2; J: TRBJ2-1; DNA: TGTGCCAGCAGCGGGCGGACTAGCGGGAGCAATGAGCAGTTCTTC; CDR3: CASSGRTSGSNEQFF
V: TRBV7-8; size: NA; D: TRBD2; J: TRBJ2-6; DNA: TGTGCCAGCGGCAGCCCGGGACTAGCACTCTCTGGGGCCAACGTCCTGACTTTC; CDR3: CASGSPGLALSGANVLTF
V: TRBV12-3/TRBV12-4; size: few; D: NA; J: TRBJ2-5; DNA: TGTGCCAGCAGTTTAGTTAGGGTGGGGGAGACCCAGTACTTC; CDR3: CASSLVRVGETQYF
V: TRBV28; size: NA; D: NA; J: TRBJ2-3; DNA: TGTGCCAGCAGTTTTTGGACAAACACAGATACGCAGTATTTT; CDR3: CASSFWTNTDTQYF
V: TRBV29-1; size: NA; D: NA; J: TRBJ1-1; DNA: TGCAGCTTTGCCGGGACCTCTGAAGCTTTCTTT; CDR3: CSFAGTSEAFF
V: TRBV20-1; size: few; D: TRBD1; J: TRBJ1-1; DNA: TGCAGTGCTAGATTTGGGACAGATAACACTGAAGCTTTCTTT; CDR3: CSARFGTDNTEAFF
V: TRBV4-1; size: few; D: TRBD1; J: TRBJ2-7; DNA: TGCGCCAGCAGCCAAACCGGGACAGGAGACTTAGACTACGAGCAGTACTTC; CDR3: CASSQTGTGDLDYEQYF
V: TRBV5-6; size: few; D: TRBD1; J: TRBJ2-7; DNA: TGTGCCAGCAGCAGGGACAGGGAGGACGAGCAGTACTTC; CDR3: CASSRDREDEQYF
V: TRBV4-3; size: few; D: NA; J: TRBJ2-5; DNA: TGCGCCAGCAGCCAAAGGGGGTTGGGTGGCGAGACCCAGTACTTC; CDR3: CASSQRGLGGETQYF
V: TRBV14; size: few; D: TRBD2; J: TRBJ2-2; DNA: TGTGCCAGCAGCCCCGTATTGAGGCGCGGGGGGGTCGTGAGTACCGGGGAGCTGTTTTTT; CDR3: CASSPVLRRGGVVSTGELFF
V: TRBV10-2; size: NA; D: TRBD1; J: TRBJ2-4; DNA: TGCGCCACCCGGGACAGGGGGGCGGGCATTCAGTACTTC; CDR3: CATRDRGAGIQYF
V: TRBV6-4; size: NA; D: NA; J: TRBJ2-3; DNA: TGTGCCAGCAGTGACTCGAGAGATACGCAGTATTTT; CDR3: CASSDSRDTQYF
V: TRBV5-5; size: NA; D: NA; J: TRBJ2-3; DNA: TGTGCCAGCAGCCACGGACCCTCCTTAGGCACAGATACGCAGTATTTT; CDR3: CASSHGPSLGTDTQYF
V: TRBV6-5; size: NA; D: TRBD1; J: TRBJ2-6; DNA: TGTGCCAGCAGTTCGACAGGGTCTGGGGCCAACGTCCTGACTTTC; CDR3: CASSSTGSGANVLTF
V: TRBV7-2; size: few; D: NA; J: TRBJ2-5; DNA: TGTGCCAGCAGCGGGAGTTTTGAGACCCAGTACTTC; CDR3: CASSGSFETQYF
V: TRBV11-2; size: few; D: NA; J: TRBJ2-1; DNA: TGTGCCAGCAGCTTTCGTGTTCGGCAGCTCAATGAGCAGTTCTTC; CDR3: CASSFRVRQLNEQFF
V: TRBV15; size: few; D: NA; J: TRBJ2-7; DNA: TGTGCCACCAGCAGACCGGGTAGCTCCTACGAGCAGTACTTC; CDR3: CATSRPGSSYEQYF
V: TRBV6-1; size: NA; D: NA; J: TRBJ2-1; DNA: TGTGCCAGCAAGGGGGGCCTCTTGTGGGGGGACAGTTACAATGAGCAGTTCTTC; CDR3: CASKGGLLWGDSYNEQFF
V: TRBV4-2; size: few; D: TRBD2; J: TRBJ2-2; DNA: TGTGCCAGCACTCGGGCTGGACTAGCGGGAGATAGTAGCACCGGGGAGCTGTTTTTT; CDR3: CASTRAGLAGDSSTGELFF
V: TRBV7-3; size: few; D: NA; J: TRBJ2-2; DNA: TGTGCCAGCAGTCAGGATCTCTACACCGGGGAGCTGTTTTTT; CDR3: CASSQDLYTGELFF
V: TRBV5-1; size: NA; D: TRBD2; J: TRBJ2-1; DNA: TGCGCCAGCAGCCAAGGCGTACTAGCGGGAGGTGCGAATGAGCAGTTCTTC; CDR3: CASSQGVLAGGANEQFF
V: TRBV20-1; size: few; D: NA; J: TRBJ2-7; DNA: TGCAGTGCTAGAGACGCCGGGACGCGGGACGAGCAGTACTTC; CDR3: CSARDAGTRDEQYF
V: TRBV29-1; size: few; D: NA; J: TRBJ1-2; DNA: TGCAGCGTTGATGGAGGCCCGGAGCCGAACTATGGCTACACCTTC; CDR3: CSVDGGPEPNYGYTF
V: TRBV7-7; size: NA; D: TRBD1; J: TRBJ2-3; DNA: TGTGCCAGCAGCTTAGTTGACAGGGTCACAGATACGCAGTATTTT; CDR3: CASSLVDRVTDTQYF
V: TRBV20-1; size: NA; D: NA; J: TRBJ2-1; DNA: TGCAGTGCTAGAGGGGCGGTAACTGAGCAGTTCTTC; CDR3: CSARGAVTEQFF
V: TRBV30; size: few; D: TRBD1; J: TRBJ2-7; DNA: TGTGCCTGGAAAGTAGGGACAGGTATCGAGCAGTACTTC; CDR3: CAWKVGTGIEQYF
V: TRBV20-1; size: NA; D: TRBD2; J: TRBJ2-7; DNA: TGCAGTGCTACCAGCCCAGCGGGAGGGCCTTACGAGCAGTACTTC; CDR3: CSATSPAGGPYEQYF
V: TRBV28; size: NA; D: NA; J: TRBJ1-5; DNA: TGTGCCAGCAGAGGCCGAATGAGTCAGCCCCAGCATTTT; CDR3: CASRGRMSQPQHF